This T cell receptor (beta chain) was identified during a study of blood T cell repertoires in COVID-19 (dated by TCRdb to about 2020). General notes on the study: Samples from collaborators originated in the United States, Italy and Spain and spanned both the acute and convalescent phases of COVID-19. The prospective study material was composed of cDNA or gDNA derived from T cells, B-cell-depleted T cells, or PBMCs. The dataset comprised deeply sampled blood TCRbeta repertoires from subjects exposed to, actively infected with, or recovered from COVID-19. Nearly every sample came with metadata listing a de-identified subject ID, COVID-19 status, age in years and sex. Where available, HLA class I and class II types were obtained from metadata supplied by the sample provider rather than from assay-based typing. Samples came from the ongoing ImmuneRACE study (first 160 participants) plus 1,254 subjects from 6 global collaborators. The repertoires were made available in a free public database intended to serve as a resource for research on the immune response to SARS-CoV-2. What the research found in general, with its limitations: The quantity of clinical and demographic metadata differed by source and by participant and was supplied without curation.

Enrolling through a virtual design, the prospective study's participants ranged in age from roughly 18 to 95 years and lived across roughly 23 United States geographic areas. In the prospective study, participants were assigned to cohorts based on the clinical history participants reported in a screening survey and a study questionnaire. For ImmuneRACE Cohort 3, a participant was defined as recovered based on two consecutive negative NP/OP PCR tests, clearance by a healthcare professional, or resolution of symptoms. In the prospective study, mobile phlebotomists collected whole blood, serum and a nasopharyngeal or oropharyngeal swab from each participant. Prospective study participants could optionally give additional blood draws and questionnaires over an approximately two-month period. Before DNA extraction, blood samples from the prospective study were shipped at room temperature or frozen.

CDR1 and CDR2, looked up from the germline V gene, are MDHEN and SYDVKM. Spanning cysteine to phenylalanine, the CDR3 consists of 16 amino acids. Only CDR3 DNA remains: 48 bases, in frame from the first base. Trimming leaves V shorter by 5 bases and J shorter by 0 bases, with the junction holding 8 bases beyond the gene matches. A word on this clone: Its specific antigen is unknown. Base qualities were left out, and no much larger clone turns up one base away.

TCRbeta CDR3 regions were amplified from genomic DNA by means of the immunoSEQ Assay, a bias-controlled multiplex PCR. Concerning the study's data processing: Within the assay, amplification of reference gene primers was used to estimate how many nucleated cells each sample contained. To quantify the absolute abundance of each unique TCRbeta CDR3 rearrangement, sequence reads were collapsed and filtered. For each sample, productive Simpson clonality was calculated as the square root of Simpson's diversity index over productive rearrangements. The table was pulled from immuneACCESS by TCRdb, which kept in-frame rearrangements only. Such tables lose some clones; where checked, under half of the loss comes from unresolved V genes, and the rest has no known cause. That table gives V, J and clone size, and the DNA gave D and trimming. Present in this sample are more than 200,000 clones, 70% to 90% of which were seen just once. Jointly, the top ten make up approximately 1.7% of the sample.

The sequencing sample was made of PBMCs or T cells enriched from blood (not recorded which). This receptor was taken from a woman in her 50s who had recovered from COVID-19. This chain is built from TRBV28 and TRBJ2-3, and 7 junctional nucleotides match TRBD2. The sequenced DNA: TGTGCCAGCAGTCCCAGCGGGAAGACTAGCACAGATACGCAGTATTTT. Its translation is CASSPSGKTSTDTQYF.